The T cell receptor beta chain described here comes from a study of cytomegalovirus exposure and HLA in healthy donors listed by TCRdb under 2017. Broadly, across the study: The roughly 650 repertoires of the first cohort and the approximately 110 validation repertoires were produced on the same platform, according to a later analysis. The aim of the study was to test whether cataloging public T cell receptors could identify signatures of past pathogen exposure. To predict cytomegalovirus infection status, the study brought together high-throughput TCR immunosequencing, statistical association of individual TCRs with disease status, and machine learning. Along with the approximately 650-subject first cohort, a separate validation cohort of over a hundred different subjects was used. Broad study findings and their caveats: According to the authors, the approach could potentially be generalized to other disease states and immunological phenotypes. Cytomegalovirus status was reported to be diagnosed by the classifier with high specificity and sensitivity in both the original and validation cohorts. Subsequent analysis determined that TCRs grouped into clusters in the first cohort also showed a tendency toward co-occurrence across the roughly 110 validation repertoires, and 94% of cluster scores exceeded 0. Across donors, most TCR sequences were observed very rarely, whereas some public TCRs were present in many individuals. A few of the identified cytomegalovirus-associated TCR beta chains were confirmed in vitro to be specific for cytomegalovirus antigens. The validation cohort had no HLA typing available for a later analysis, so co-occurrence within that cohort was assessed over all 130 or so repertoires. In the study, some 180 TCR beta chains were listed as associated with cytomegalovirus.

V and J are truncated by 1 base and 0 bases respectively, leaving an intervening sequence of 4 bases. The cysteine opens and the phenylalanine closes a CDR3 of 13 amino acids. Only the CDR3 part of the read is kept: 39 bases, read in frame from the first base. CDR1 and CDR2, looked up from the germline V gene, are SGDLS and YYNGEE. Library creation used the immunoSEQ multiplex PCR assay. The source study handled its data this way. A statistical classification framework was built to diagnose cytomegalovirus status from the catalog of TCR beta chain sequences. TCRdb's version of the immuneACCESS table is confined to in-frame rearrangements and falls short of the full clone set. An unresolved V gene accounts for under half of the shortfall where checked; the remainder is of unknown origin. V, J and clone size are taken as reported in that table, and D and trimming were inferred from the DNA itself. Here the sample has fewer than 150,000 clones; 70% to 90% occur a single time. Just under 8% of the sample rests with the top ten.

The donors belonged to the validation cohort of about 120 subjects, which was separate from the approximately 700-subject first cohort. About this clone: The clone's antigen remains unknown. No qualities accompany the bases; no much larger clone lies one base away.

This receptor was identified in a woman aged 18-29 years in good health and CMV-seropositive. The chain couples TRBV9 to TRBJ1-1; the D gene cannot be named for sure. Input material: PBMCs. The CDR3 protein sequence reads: CASSVTMNTEAFF. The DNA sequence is TGTGCCAGCAGCGTAACAATGAACACTGAAGCTTTCTTT.